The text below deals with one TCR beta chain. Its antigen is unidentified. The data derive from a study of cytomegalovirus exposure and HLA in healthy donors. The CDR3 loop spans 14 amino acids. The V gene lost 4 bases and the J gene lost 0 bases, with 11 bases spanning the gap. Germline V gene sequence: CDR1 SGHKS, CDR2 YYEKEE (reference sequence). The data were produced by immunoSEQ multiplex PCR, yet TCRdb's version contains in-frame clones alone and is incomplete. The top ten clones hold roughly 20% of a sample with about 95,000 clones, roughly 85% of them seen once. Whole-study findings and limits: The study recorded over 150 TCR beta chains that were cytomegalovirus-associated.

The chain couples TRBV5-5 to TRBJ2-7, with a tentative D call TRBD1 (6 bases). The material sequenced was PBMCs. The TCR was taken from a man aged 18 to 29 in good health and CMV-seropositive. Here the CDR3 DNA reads TGTGCCAGCAGCCCCGACAGGTTCTCCTACGAGCAGTACGTC. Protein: CASSPDRFSYEQYV.